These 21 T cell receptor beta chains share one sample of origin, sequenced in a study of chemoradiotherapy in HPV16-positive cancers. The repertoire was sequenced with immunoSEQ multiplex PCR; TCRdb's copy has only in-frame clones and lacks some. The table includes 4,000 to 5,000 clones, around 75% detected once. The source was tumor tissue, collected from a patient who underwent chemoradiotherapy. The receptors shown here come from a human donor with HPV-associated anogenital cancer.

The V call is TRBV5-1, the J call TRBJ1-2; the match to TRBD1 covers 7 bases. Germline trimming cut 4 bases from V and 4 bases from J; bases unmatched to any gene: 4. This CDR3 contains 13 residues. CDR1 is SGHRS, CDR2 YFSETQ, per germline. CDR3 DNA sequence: TGCGCCAGCAGCCAGGACAGGACCTATGGCTACACCTTC. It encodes CASSQDRTYGYTF.

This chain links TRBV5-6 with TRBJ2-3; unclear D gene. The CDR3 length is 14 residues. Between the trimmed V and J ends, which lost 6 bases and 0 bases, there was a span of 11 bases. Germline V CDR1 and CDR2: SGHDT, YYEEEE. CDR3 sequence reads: CASTHRASTDTQYF. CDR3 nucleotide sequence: TGTGCCAGCACGCATCGGGCTAGCACAGATACGCAGTATTTT.

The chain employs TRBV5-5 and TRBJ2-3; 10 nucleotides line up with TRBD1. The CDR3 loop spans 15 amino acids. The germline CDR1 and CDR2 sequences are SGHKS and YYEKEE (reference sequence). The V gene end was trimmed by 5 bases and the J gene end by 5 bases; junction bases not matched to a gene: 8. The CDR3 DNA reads TGTGCCAGCAGTAAGGACAGGGGGAAGGGAGATACGCAGTATTTT. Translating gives CASSKDRGKGDTQYF. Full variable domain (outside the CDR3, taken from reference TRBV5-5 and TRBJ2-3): DAGVTQSPTHLIKTRGQQVTLRCSPISGHKSVSWYQQVLGQGPQFIFQYYEKEERGRGNFPDRFSARQFPNYSSELNVNALLLGDSALYLCASSKDRGKGDTQYFGPGTRLTVL.

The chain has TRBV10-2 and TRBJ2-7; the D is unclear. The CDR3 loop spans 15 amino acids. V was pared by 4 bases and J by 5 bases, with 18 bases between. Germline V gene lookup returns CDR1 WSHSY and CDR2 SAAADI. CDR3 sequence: CASSVPGASGNEQYF. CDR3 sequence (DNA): TGCGCCAGCAGTGTACCGGGCGCGTCTGGCAACGAGCAGTACTTC.

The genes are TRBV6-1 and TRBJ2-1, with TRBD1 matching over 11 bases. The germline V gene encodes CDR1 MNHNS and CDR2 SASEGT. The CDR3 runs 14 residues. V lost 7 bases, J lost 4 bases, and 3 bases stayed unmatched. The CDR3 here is CASTWDRGYNEQFF. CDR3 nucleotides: TGTGCCAGCACTTGGGACAGGGGGTACAATGAGCAGTTCTTC.

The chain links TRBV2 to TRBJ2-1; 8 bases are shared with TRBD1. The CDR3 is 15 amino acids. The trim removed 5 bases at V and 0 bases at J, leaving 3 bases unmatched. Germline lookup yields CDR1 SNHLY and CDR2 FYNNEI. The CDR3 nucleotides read TGTGCCAGCAGTAAACAGGGGGGCTCCTACAATGAGCAGTTCTTC. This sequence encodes CASSKQGGSYNEQFF.

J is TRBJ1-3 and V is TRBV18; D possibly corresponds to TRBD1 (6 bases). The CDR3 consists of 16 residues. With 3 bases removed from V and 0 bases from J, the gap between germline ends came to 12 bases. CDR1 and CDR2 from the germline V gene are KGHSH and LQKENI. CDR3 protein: CASSPPPDSSGNTIYF. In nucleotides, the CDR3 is TGTGCCAGCTCACCGCCCCCGGACAGCTCTGGAAACACCATATATTTT.

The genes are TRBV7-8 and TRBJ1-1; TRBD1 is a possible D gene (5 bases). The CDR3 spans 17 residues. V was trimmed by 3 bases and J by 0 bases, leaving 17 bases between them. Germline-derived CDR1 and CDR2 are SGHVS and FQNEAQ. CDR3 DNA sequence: TGTGCCAGCAGCTTTTGGGCTGGGGCATCCTTGAACACTGAAGCTTTCTTT. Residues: CASSFWAGASLNTEAFF.

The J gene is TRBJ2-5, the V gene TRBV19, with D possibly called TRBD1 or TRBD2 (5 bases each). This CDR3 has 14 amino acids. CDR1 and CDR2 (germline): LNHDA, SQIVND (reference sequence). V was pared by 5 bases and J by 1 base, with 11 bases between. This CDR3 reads CASSRGSLQETQYF. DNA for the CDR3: TGTGCCAGTAGTCGGGGCAGCCTCCAAGAGACCCAGTACTTC. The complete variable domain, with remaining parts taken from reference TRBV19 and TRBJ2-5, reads DGGITQSPKYLFRKEGQNVTLSCEQNLNHDAMYWYRQDPGQGLRLIYYSQIVNDFQKGDIAEGYSVSREKKESFPLTVTSAQKNPTAFYLCASSRGSLQETQYFGPGTRLLVL.

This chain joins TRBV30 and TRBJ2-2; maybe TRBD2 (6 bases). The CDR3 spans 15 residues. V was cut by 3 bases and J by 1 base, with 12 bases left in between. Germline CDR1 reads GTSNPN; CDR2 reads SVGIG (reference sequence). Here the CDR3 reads CAWRREVGNTGELFF. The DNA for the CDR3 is TGTGCCTGGAGGAGGGAGGTCGGGAACACCGGGGAGCTGTTTTTT.

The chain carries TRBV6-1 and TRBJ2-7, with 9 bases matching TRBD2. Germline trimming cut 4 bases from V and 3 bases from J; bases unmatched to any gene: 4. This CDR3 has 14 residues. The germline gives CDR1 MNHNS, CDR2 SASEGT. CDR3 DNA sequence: TGTGCCAGCAGTGTATTTAGCGGGAGCTACGAGCAGTACTTC. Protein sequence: CASSVFSGSYEQYF.

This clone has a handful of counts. The CDR3 DNA reads as TGTGCCTGGAATGCTGGGACTAGCGAGACCGGGGAGCTGTTTTTT. Encoded protein: CAWNAGTSETGELFF. The J gene is TRBJ2-2, the V gene TRBV30, with 10 bases aligning to TRBD2. Trimming at V came to 4 bases and at J to 5 bases, leaving 7 bases not matched to a gene. The CDR3 consists of 15 residues. CDR1 and CDR2 from the germline V gene are GTSNPN and SVGIG (reference sequence).

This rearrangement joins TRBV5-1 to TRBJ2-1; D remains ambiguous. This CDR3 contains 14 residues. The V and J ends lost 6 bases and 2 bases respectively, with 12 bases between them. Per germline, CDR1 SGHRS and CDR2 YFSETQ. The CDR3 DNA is TGCGCCAGCAAGGAGTGGTATACCTACAATGAGCAGTTCTTC. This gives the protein CASKEWYTYNEQFF.

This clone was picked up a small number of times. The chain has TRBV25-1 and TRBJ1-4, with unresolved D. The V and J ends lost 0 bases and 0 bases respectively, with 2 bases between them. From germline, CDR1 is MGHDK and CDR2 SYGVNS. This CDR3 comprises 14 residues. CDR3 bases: TGTGCCAGCAGTGAATACACAACTAATGAAAAACTGTTTTTT. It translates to CASSEYTTNEKLFF. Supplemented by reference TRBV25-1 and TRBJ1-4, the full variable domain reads EADIYQTPRYLVIGTGKKITLECSQTMGHDKMYWYQQDPGMELHLIHYSYGVNSTEKGDLSSESTVSRIRTEHFPLTLESARPSHTSQYLCASSEYTTNEKLFFGSGTQLSVL.

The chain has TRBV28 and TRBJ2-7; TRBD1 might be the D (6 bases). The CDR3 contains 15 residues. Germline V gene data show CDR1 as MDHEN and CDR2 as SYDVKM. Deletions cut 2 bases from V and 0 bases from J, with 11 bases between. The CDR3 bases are TGTGCCAGCAGTTTAGGGCAGGGGCTCTCCTACGAGCAGTACTTC. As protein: CASSLGQGLSYEQYF.

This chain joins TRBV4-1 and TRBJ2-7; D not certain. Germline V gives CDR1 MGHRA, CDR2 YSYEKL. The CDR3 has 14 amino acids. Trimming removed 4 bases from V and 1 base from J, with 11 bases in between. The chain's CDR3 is CASSPTTISYEQYF. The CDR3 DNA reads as TGCGCCAGCAGCCCCACAACCATTTCCTACGAGCAGTACTTC.

CDR3 in amino acids: CASSLDPGQGKNTQYF. CDR3 coding DNA: TGTGCCAGCAGCTTAGATCCCGGACAGGGAAAAAATACGCAGTATTTT. The chain uses TRBV11-1 and TRBJ2-3, with TRBD1 matching 8 bases. The CDR3 consists of 16 residues. Trimming took 1 base from V and 7 from J; bases not matched to a gene: 10. Germline CDR1 and CDR2: SGHAT and FQDESV (reference sequence).

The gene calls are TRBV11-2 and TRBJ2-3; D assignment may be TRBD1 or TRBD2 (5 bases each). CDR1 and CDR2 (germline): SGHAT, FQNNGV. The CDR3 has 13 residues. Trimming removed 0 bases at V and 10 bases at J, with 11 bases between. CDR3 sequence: CASSLEPGLAQYF. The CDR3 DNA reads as TGTGCCAGCAGCTTAGAACCGGGGCTTGCGCAGTATTTT.

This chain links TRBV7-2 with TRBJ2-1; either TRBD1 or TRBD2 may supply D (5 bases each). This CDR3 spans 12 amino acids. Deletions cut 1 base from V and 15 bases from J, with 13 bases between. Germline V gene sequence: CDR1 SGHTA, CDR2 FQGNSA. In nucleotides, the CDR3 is TGTGCCAGCAGCTTAGAAGGGACCGTTCGGTTCTTC. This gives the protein CASSLEGTVRFF.

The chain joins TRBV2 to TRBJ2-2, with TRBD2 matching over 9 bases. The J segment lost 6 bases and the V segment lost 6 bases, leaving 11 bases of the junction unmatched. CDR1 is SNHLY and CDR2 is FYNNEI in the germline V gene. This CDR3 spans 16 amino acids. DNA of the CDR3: TGTGCCAGCAGCCACCCGGGACTAGCCATGTCCGGGGAGCTGTTTTTT. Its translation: CASSHPGLAMSGELFF.

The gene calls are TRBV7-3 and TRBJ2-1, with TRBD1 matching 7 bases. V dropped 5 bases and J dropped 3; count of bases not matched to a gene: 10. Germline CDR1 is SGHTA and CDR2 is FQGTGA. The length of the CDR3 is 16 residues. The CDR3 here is CASSPQTGFVYNEQFF. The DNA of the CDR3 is TGTGCCAGCAGCCCGCAGACAGGGTTTGTCTACAATGAGCAGTTCTTC.